What follows is one T cell receptor (beta chain) and its context. Its antigen is unknown. With 60 Vbeta and 13 Jbeta primers, the PCR was carried out. TCRdb keeps only in-frame clones here, not all; method: immunoSEQ multiplex PCR. The sample consists of 110,000 to 150,000 clones, about three quarters of them appearing once. The data belong to a study of cytomegalovirus exposure and HLA in healthy donors. Study context: Approximately 200 million T cells yielded 117 million unique TCR beta sequences in earlier analysis. General study findings and limits: Some public TCRs appeared in many individuals, while most sequences were rare. In an earlier analysis, most TCR beta V segments were productive about 87% or about 30% of the time.

This CDR3 contains 14 residues. Germline V CDR1 and CDR2: MGHRA, YSYEKL. Trimming pared 2 bases from V and 1 base from J, leaving 3 bases between. Healthy bone marrow donors formed the donor group. Sequenced input: PBMCs. V gene TRBV4-1 combines with J gene TRBJ2-6, with D unclear. The clonotype was recovered from a male donor in good health and CMV-seronegative. The chain's CDR3 is CASSQPSGANVLTF. CDR3 bases: TGCGCCAGCAGCCAACCGTCTGGGGCCAACGTCCTGACTTTC.